These 20 T cell receptor beta chains were all obtained from the same sample, sequenced in a study of pediatric ulcerative colitis. Here immunoSEQ multiplex PCR was the method, and the copy in TCRdb shows in-frame clones only, minus some. The profile covers over 9,000 clones, with approximately 89% appearing a single time and 6.5% to 9% taken by the ten largest. The source material was blood. Receptor source: a girl between 10 and 17 years old with moderate ulcerative colitis.

V gene TRBV19 combines with J gene TRBJ2-1; 8 nucleotides align to TRBD2. The V gene's germline CDR1 is LNHDA and CDR2 SQIVND (reference sequence). The ends lost 2 bases at V and 3 bases at J; junction bases unmatched: 3. CDR3 size: 15 residues. This CDR3 reads CASSIRSGDYNEQFF. For the CDR3, the DNA is TGTGCCAGTAGTATACGTAGCGGGGACTACAATGAGCAGTTCTTC. Variable domain in full (rest from reference TRBV19 and TRBJ2-1): DGGITQSPKYLFRKEGQNVTLSCEQNLNHDAMYWYRQDPGQGLRLIYYSQIVNDFQKGDIAEGYSVSREKKESFPLTVTSAQKNPTAFYLCASSIRSGDYNEQFFGPGTRLTVL.

The chain is built from TRBV19 and TRBJ2-7; the D gene is possibly TRBD2 (6 bases). CDR3 length equals 13 residues. Germline loops: CDR1 LNHDA, CDR2 SQIVND (reference sequence). V shed 7 bases and J shed 3 bases, with 13 bases lying between them. CDR3 amino acids: CASNGREDYEQYF. CDR3 sequence (DNA): TGTGCCAGTAACGGCAGGGAGGACTACGAGCAGTACTTC.

This chain links TRBV5-1 with TRBJ2-7; D remains ambiguous. This CDR3 is built from 13 residues. V shed 0 bases and J shed 7 bases, with 11 bases lying between them. Germline-derived CDR1 and CDR2 are SGHRS and YFSETQ. CDR3 coding DNA: TGCGCCAGCAGCTTGGGCATGCTGCGAGAGCAGTACTTC. This translates into CASSLGMLREQYF.

This clone showed up just a few times. The junction departs from germline at one end; a sequencing error may be responsible. The chain uses TRBV2 and TRBJ1-2, with D possibly TRBD1 on 5 matching bases. Germline CDR1 SNHLY, CDR2 FYNNEI. This CDR3 has 10 residues. Written as DNA, the CDR3 is TGTGCCAGCAGGTTCCAATGGACAAGCTTC. Its protein product is CASRFQWTSF.

The chain joins TRBV18 to TRBJ2-7, with D perhaps TRBD1 (5 bases). CDR3 size: 14 residues. The germline V and J ends were trimmed by 0 bases and 0 bases, with 6 bases remaining between them. Germline values: CDR1 KGHSH, CDR2 LQKENI. The DNA of the CDR3 is TGTGCCAGCTCACCACCGGACACCTCCTACGAGCAGTACTTC. Translated: CASSPPDTSYEQYF. Complete variable domain (other parts from reference TRBV18 and TRBJ2-7): NAGVMQNPRHLVRRRGQEARLRCSPMKGHSHVYWYRQLPEEGLKFMVYLQKENIIDESGMPKERFSAEFPKEGPSILRIQQVVRGDSAAYFCASSPPDTSYEQYFGPGTRLTVT.

This chain uses TRBV11-3 with TRBJ2-1, with TRBD2 as a possible D gene (6 bases). Trimming removed 5 bases from V and 3 bases from J, with 17 bases in between. The CDR3 extends over 16 amino acids. In germline, CDR1 is SGHNT, CDR2 YENEEA. The CDR3, as DNA: TGTGCCAGCAGCCCGGGGCGATTCGGGAGCTACAATGAGCAGTTCTTC. This codes for CASSPGRFGSYNEQFF.

This chain links TRBV27 with TRBJ1-5; D is perhaps TRBD1 (6 bases). The CDR3 length is 15 residues. CDR1 and CDR2 from the germline V gene are MNHEY and SMNVEV (reference sequence). Trimming left V 6 bases short and J 6 bases short, with 18 bases between. In DNA, the CDR3 is TGTGCCAGCAGGGGAACAGGGACGGTATCTCAGCCCCAGCATTTT. Translating gives CASRGTGTVSQPQHF.

This chain connects TRBV27 to TRBJ1-5; 7 nucleotides align to TRBD1. This CDR3 spans 15 amino acids. V lost 8 bases, J lost 3 bases, and 10 bases stayed unmatched. Germline CDR1 and CDR2: MNHEY and SMNVEV (reference sequence). In nucleotides, the CDR3 is TGTGCCAGCGCCTCAAGACAGGGTTCCAATCAGCCCCAGCATTTT. Translation: CASASRQGSNQPQHF.

The chain uses TRBV6-6 and TRBJ1-2, with 7 bases aligning to TRBD1. The CDR3 has 14 residues. V gave up 7 bases and J gave up 3 bases; unmatched junction bases: 8. CDR1 MNHNY and CDR2 SVGAGI come from the germline V gene (reference sequence). This CDR3 is CASTTVGQHYGYTF. The CDR3 region has the DNA TGTGCCAGCACCACCGTGGGACAGCACTATGGCTACACCTTC.

This chain connects TRBV7-3 to TRBJ2-3; D unresolved. CDR1 and CDR2 from the germline V gene are SGHTA and FQGTGA. V lost 2 bases and J lost 6, with 6 bases in between. This CDR3 spans 12 amino acids. CDR3 amino acids: CASSLARDTQYF. For the CDR3, the DNA is TGTGCCAGCAGCTTAGCCCGGGATACGCAGTATTTT.

V and J are TRBV10-3 and TRBJ1-1, with D unresolved. Trimming removed 7 bases at V and 3 bases at J, with 12 bases between. The germline CDR1 and CDR2 sequences are ENHRY and SYGVKD. The length of the CDR3 is 13 residues. The DNA of the CDR3 is TGTGCCATCAAACTTAAGGTGGACACTGAAGCTTTCTTT. It yields the protein CAIKLKVDTEAFF.

V is TRBV19 and J is TRBJ1-5, with D uncertain. The V gene lost 1 base and the J gene lost 3 bases, with 7 bases spanning the gap. This CDR3 comprises 14 residues. The germline V gene has CDR1 LNHDA and CDR2 SQIVND (reference sequence). CDR3 DNA sequence: TGTGCCAGTAGTATAGTGGGTAACAATCAGCCCCAGCATTTT. This codes for CASSIVGNNQPQHF.

The rearrangement joins TRBV6-1 to TRBJ2-7; possible D gene TRBD1, 7 bases. V lost 4 bases, J lost 0 bases, and 16 bases lay in between. CDR1 and CDR2 (germline): MNHNS, SASEGT. This CDR3 spans 16 amino acids. The CDR3 nucleotides are TGTGCCAGCAGTGGACGCGGGACAGCCGTCTCCTACGAGCAGTACTTC. Translated, it gives CASSGRGTAVSYEQYF.

This clone was seen only a few times. The V call is TRBV19, the J call TRBJ1-1, with 7 bases aligning to TRBD1. The CDR3 spans 14 residues. V was clipped by 4 bases and J by 4 bases; unmatched bases: 6. Germline CDR1 reads LNHDA; CDR2 reads SQIVND (reference sequence). CDR3 amino acids: CASSTQGVGTEAFF. CDR3 nucleotide sequence: TGTGCCAGTAGTACTCAGGGGGTTGGCACTGAAGCTTTCTTT.

The CDR3 region is CASSPDRTTGELFF. The CDR3 nucleotides read TGTGCCAGCTCACCGGACAGGACCACCGGGGAGCTGTTTTTT. V usage is TRBV18 and J usage is TRBJ2-2, with 7 positions matching TRBD1. CDR1 and CDR2 from the germline V gene are KGHSH and LQKENI. The CDR3 totals 14 residues. V dropped 3 bases and J dropped 4; count of bases not matched to a gene: 2.

CDR3 sequence: CASSLGTGGSYEQYF. The DNA for the CDR3 is TGTGCCAGCAGTTTAGGGACAGGGGGCTCCTACGAGCAGTACTTC. The chain uses TRBV6-5 and TRBJ2-7, with 11 bases lining up with TRBD1. Germline V gene lookup returns CDR1 MNHEY and CDR2 SVGAGI. The CDR3 is 15 amino acids. After removal of 4 bases from V and 0 bases from J, the junction contained 2 bases not matched to a gene.

The chain is built from TRBV7-6 and TRBJ2-3, with 8 bases that match TRBD2. After removal of 3 bases from V and 2 bases from J, the junction contained 7 bases not matched to a gene. This CDR3 has 16 amino acids. CDR1 SGHVS and CDR2 FNYEAQ come from the germline V gene. The CDR3 here is CASSFPAGDLTDTQYF. The DNA of the CDR3 is TGTGCCAGCAGCTTCCCAGCGGGGGACCTCACAGATACGCAGTATTTT.

This chain links TRBV29-1 with TRBJ2-3, with D uncertain. The CDR3 contains 14 residues. The ends were cut back, 6 bases at V and 2 bases at J, with 15 bases in the middle. Germline values: CDR1 SQVTM, CDR2 ANQGSEA. The CDR3 region is CSVALAVPTDTQYF. In DNA form, the CDR3 reads TGCAGCGTCGCCTTGGCGGTTCCCACAGATACGCAGTATTTT.

This clone was counted a single time. V and J are TRBV7-9 and TRBJ1-4, with 12 bases fitting TRBD1. Germline assignment: CDR1 SEHNR and CDR2 FQNEAQ (reference sequence). V trimming: 3 bases; J trimming: 8 bases; junction bases outside the gene matches: 7. The CDR3 is 16 residues long. The CDR3 bases are TGTGCCAGCAGCTTGGGACAGGGGGCCTGGGAGGAAAAACTGTTTTTT. Residues: CASSLGQGAWEEKLFF.

This chain links TRBV10-3 with TRBJ2-7, with D perhaps TRBD1 (6 bases). The CDR3 runs to 13 residues. The germline V gene encodes CDR1 ENHRY and CDR2 SYGVKD. V lost 11 bases and J lost 3, with 17 bases in between. CDR3 in amino acids: CAAKRQENYEQYF. CDR3 DNA: TGTGCCGCCAAAAGACAGGAGAACTACGAGCAGTACTTC.